The 21 T cell receptor beta chains in this list originate from one sample, sequenced in a study of T cell responses to AZD1222 COVID-19 vaccine. Clones were read by immunoSEQ multiplex PCR, and TCRdb kept only the in-frame ones, dropping some. The sample records 150,000 or so clones, approximately 90% being singletons. Material: peripheral blood, obtained 28 days after the second AZD1222 dose. Every receptor here comes from an adult who received the AZD1222 COVID-19 vaccine.

This clone was detected once. This rearrangement joins TRBV11-2 to TRBJ1-6, with a possible D match to TRBD1 (5 bases). CDR3 length: 14 residues. CDR1 is SGHAT, CDR2 FQNNGV, per germline. V was cut by 5 bases and J by 6 bases, with 11 bases left in between. CDR3 in DNA: TGTGCCAGCAGCCTGGCAGGGACTAATTCACCCCTCCACTTT. Its protein product is CASSLAGTNSPLHF.

This chain links TRBV30 with TRBJ2-7; D gene uncertain. V was trimmed by 1 base and J by 2 bases, leaving 18 bases between them. The CDR3 sequence is 16 residues long. In germline, CDR1 is GTSNPN, CDR2 SVGIG (reference sequence). The CDR3 loop reads CAWSGQSWRRTYEQYF. Written as DNA, the CDR3 is TGTGCCTGGAGTGGGCAAAGCTGGCGTCGAACCTACGAGCAGTACTTC.

This sequence joins TRBV21-1 and TRBJ1-5; the D segment call TRBD1 is taken from the table without a DNA check. TRBV21-1 is shown as a pseudogene. The CDR3 consists of 15 residues. CDR3 DNA sequence: TGTGCCAGACTCGGGGACAGGGGGCTAGAGCAGCCCCAGCATTTT. Encoded protein: CARLGDRGLEQPQHF.

The chain is built from TRBV24-1 and TRBJ2-6; TRBD1 matches 8 bases. V lost 3 bases to trimming and J lost 6 bases; unmatched junction nucleotides: 12. CDR1 is KGHDR, CDR2 SFDVKD, per germline. The CDR3 spans 18 residues. The CDR3 sequence: CATSDNRTGKIMANVLTF. CDR3 sequence (DNA): TGTGCCACCAGTGATAACCGGACAGGGAAAATTATGGCCAACGTCCTGACTTTC.

The chain is built from TRBV29-1 and TRBJ2-3, with TRBD1 matching over 10 bases. Trimming cost V 3 bases and J 5 bases; bases outside gene matches: 5. The length of the CDR3 is 14 residues. Germline loops: CDR1 SQVTM, CDR2 ANQGSEA. The DNA of the CDR3 is TGCAGCGTTGACCCGACAGGGGGCTTAGATACGCAGTATTTT. Protein product: CSVDPTGGLDTQYF.

The gene calls are TRBV24-1 and TRBJ1-2; 7 nucleotides match TRBD1. Losses at the gene ends were 2 bases for V and 0 bases for J; bases not matched to a gene: 2. The V gene's germline CDR1 is KGHDR and CDR2 SFDVKD. The CDR3 is 15 residues long. The DNA of the CDR3 is TGTGCCACCAGTGATTGGGACAGTCCTAACTATGGCTACACCTTC. It codes for CATSDWDSPNYGYTF.

The chain employs TRBV19 and TRBJ2-1; D perhaps matches TRBD1 (5 bases). The V end lost 3 bases, the J end lost 3 bases, and 18 bases lay between the germline ends. This CDR3 spans 17 amino acids. Germline assignment: CDR1 LNHDA and CDR2 SQIVND (reference sequence). The CDR3 is CASSMMRSRVSYNEQFF. The CDR3 coding sequence is TGTGCCAGTAGTATGATGAGGAGCAGGGTAAGCTACAATGAGCAGTTCTTC.

The rearrangement links TRBV5-1 to TRBJ2-3; 7 positions match TRBD1. The CDR3 sequence is 15 residues long. V was pared by 0 bases and J by 0 bases, with 1 base of the junction left unmatched. Germline CDR1 reads SGHRS; CDR2 reads YFSETQ. CDR3 region: CASSLEGASTDTQYF. The CDR3 DNA reads as TGCGCCAGCAGCTTGGAGGGGGCAAGCACAGATACGCAGTATTTT. Filled out from reference TRBV5-1 and TRBJ2-3, the complete variable domain reads KAGVTQTPRYLIKTRGQQVTLSCSPISGHRSVSWYQQTPGQGLQFLFEYFSETQRNKGNFPGRFSGRQFSNSRSEMNVSTLELGDSALYLCASSLEGASTDTQYFGPGTRLTVL.

This rearrangement joins TRBV5-4 to TRBJ2-5; D gene uncertain. The CDR3 spans 15 residues. Germline V gene sequence: CDR1 SGHNT, CDR2 YYREEE (reference sequence). The V gene lost 2 bases and the J gene lost 5 bases, with 16 bases spanning the gap. The CDR3 DNA follows: TGTGCCAGCAGCTTAGAAGGTCTAGGGATGGAGACCCAGTACTTC. This codes for CASSLEGLGMETQYF.

The chain links TRBV20-1 to TRBJ2-1; TRBD2 aligns across 7 bases. CDR1 is DFQATT, CDR2 SNEGSKA, per germline (reference sequence). Unmatched junction bases numbered 5, after V lost 3 bases and J lost 6 bases. The CDR3 consists of 13 residues. CDR3 sequence (DNA): TGCAGTGCTAGTAAGGGCGGGGGCAATGAGCAGTTCTTC. It yields the protein CSASKGGGNEQFF.

As DNA, the CDR3 is TGTGCCAGCAGCACCCGCGAGGGGGACCCTGAAGCTTTCTTT. Translation gives CASSTREGDPEAFF. The chain has TRBV7-8 and TRBJ1-1; D may be TRBD1 (6 bases). CDR3 length equals 14 residues. Germline V CDR1 and CDR2: SGHVS, FQNEAQ. The V and J ends lost 5 bases and 6 bases respectively, with 16 bases between them.

The chain carries TRBV5-6 and TRBJ2-3; 12 nucleotides match TRBD2. The CDR3 length is 16 residues. CDR1 is SGHDT and CDR2 is YYEEEE in the germline V gene. J was trimmed by 7 bases and V by 4 bases; bases with no gene match: 10. DNA of the CDR3: TGTGCCAGCAGCGCAGCACCCCTAGCGGGGGGGCATACGCAGTATTTT. Amino acid sequence: CASSAAPLAGGHTQYF.

The V gene is TRBV19, the J gene TRBJ1-1; a weak D match, TRBD1 (5 bases). Germline V gives CDR1 LNHDA, CDR2 SQIVND (reference sequence). The CDR3 has 15 amino acids. V lost 5 bases and J 1 base, leaving 14 bases between the germline ends. The CDR3 DNA sequence: TGTGCCAGTAGTCCCCAGGGCACCCCGAACACTGAAGCTTTCTTT. It yields the protein CASSPQGTPNTEAFF.

The chain has TRBV27 and TRBJ2-7; TRBD2 aligns across 7 bases. CDR1 and CDR2 (germline): MNHEY, SMNVEV (reference sequence). J lost 0 bases, V lost 7 bases, and 9 bases had no gene match. The CDR3 extends over 15 amino acids. CDR3 DNA: TGTGCCAGCACCCCCCTGGGGGGGGACTCCTACGAGCAGTACTTC. This gives the protein CASTPLGGDSYEQYF.

The chain combines TRBV27 with TRBJ2-7; TRBD2 is a possible D gene (6 bases). The CDR3 runs 13 residues. V was clipped by 4 bases and J by 1 base, with 8 bases between them. CDR1 MNHEY and CDR2 SMNVEV come from the germline V gene (reference sequence). The CDR3 sequence: CASSSSGSYEQYF. Here the CDR3 DNA reads TGTGCCAGCAGTTCAAGCGGGTCCTACGAGCAGTACTTC.

CDR3 nucleotide sequence: TGCGCCAGCAGCTTTGGACAGGCCCTTAATGGCTACACCTTC. Translation: CASSFGQALNGYTF. The V call is TRBV5-1, the J call TRBJ1-2; the match to TRBD1 covers 7 bases. Germline CDR1 and CDR2: SGHRS and YFSETQ. After removal of 2 bases from V and 6 bases from J, the junction contained 7 bases not matched to a gene. The CDR3 consists of 14 residues.

This chain joins TRBV6-5 and TRBJ2-5; 8 positions match TRBD2. CDR1 MNHEY and CDR2 SVGAGI come from the germline V gene. J lost 4 bases, V lost 0 bases, and 7 bases had no gene match. The CDR3 length is 16 residues. For the CDR3, the DNA is TGTGCCAGCAGTTACTCCCCAGGACTAGCTCGAGAGACCCAGTACTTC. The encoded protein is CASSYSPGLARETQYF.

The chain joins TRBV7-3 to TRBJ2-6; 8 bases line up with TRBD2. The germline gives CDR1 SGHTA, CDR2 FQGTGA. The CDR3 has 17 amino acids. J lost 1 base, V lost 2 bases, and 4 bases had no gene match. The CDR3 DNA sequence: TGTGCCAGCAGCTTACCTAGCGGGCTGTCTGGGGCCAACGTCCTGACTTTC. Protein: CASSLPSGLSGANVLTF. Based on the CDR3 plus reference TRBV7-3 and TRBJ2-6, the full variable domain is GAGVSQTPSNKVTEKGKYVELRCDPISGHTALYWYRQSLGQGPEFLIYFQGTGAADDSGLPNDRFFAVRPEGSVSTLKIQRTERGDSAVYLCASSLPSGLSGANVLTFGAGSRLTVL.

The rearrangement links TRBV10-3 to TRBJ1-2; no reliable D call. Germline CDR1 reads ENHRY; CDR2 reads SYGVKD. V lost 10 bases, J lost 6 bases, and 15 bases lay in between. The CDR3 spans 12 residues. The CDR3: CATAPVEHGYTF. DNA for the CDR3: TGTGCCACGGCCCCGGTAGAACATGGCTACACCTTC.

The J gene is TRBJ2-3, the V gene TRBV7-6, with TRBD2 matching over 12 bases. V was pared by 5 bases and J by 2 bases, with 5 bases of the junction left unmatched. Per the germline V gene, CDR1 is SGHVS and CDR2 is FNYEAQ. The CDR3 sequence is 16 residues long. CDR3 sequence: CASSPRLAGDTDTQYF. In DNA, the CDR3 is TGTGCCAGCAGCCCGAGACTAGCGGGGGACACAGATACGCAGTATTTT. The complete variable domain, with remaining parts taken from reference TRBV7-6 and TRBJ2-3, reads GAGVSQSPRYKVTKRGQDVALRCDPISGHVSLYWYRQALGQGPEFLTYFNYEAQQDKSGLPNDRFSAERPEGSISTLTIQRTEQRDSAMYRCASSPRLAGDTDTQYFGPGTRLTVL.

V and J are TRBV28 and TRBJ1-5; D gene unclear. The CDR3 has 16 residues. Germline CDR1 is MDHEN and CDR2 is SYDVKM. With 5 bases removed from V and 0 bases from J, the gap between germline ends came to 14 bases. The CDR3 sequence is CASSKGGRDSNQPQHF. The CDR3 bases are TGTGCCAGCAGTAAGGGTGGACGGGATAGCAATCAGCCCCAGCATTTT.